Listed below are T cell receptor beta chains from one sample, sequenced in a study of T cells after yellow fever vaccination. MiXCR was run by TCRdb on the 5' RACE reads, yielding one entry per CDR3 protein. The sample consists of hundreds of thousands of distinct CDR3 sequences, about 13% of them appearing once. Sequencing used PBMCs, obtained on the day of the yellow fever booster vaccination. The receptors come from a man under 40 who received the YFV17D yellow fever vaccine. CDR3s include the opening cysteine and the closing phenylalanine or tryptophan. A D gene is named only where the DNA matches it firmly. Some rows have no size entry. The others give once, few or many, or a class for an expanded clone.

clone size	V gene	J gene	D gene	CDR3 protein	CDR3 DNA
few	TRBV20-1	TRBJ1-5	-	CSARGWAQYSNQPQHF	TGCAGTGCTAGAGGGTGGGCACAATATAGCAATCAGCCCCAGCATTTT
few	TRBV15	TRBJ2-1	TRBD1	CATSRGRGTGLDEQFF	TGTGCCACCAGCAGAGGACGCGGGACAGGGTTGGATGAGCAGTTCTTC
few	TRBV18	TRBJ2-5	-	CASSPPRTWQETQYF	TGTGCCAGCTCACCACCTCGGACTTGGCAAGAGACCCAGTACTTC
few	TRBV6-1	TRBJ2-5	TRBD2	CASSRLAGVVPQYF	TGTGCCAGCAGTCGACTAGCGGGAGTGGTCCCCCAGTACTTC
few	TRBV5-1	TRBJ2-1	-	CASSEKVDMGHNEQFF	TGCGCCAGCAGCGAAAAAGTCGATATGGGGCACAATGAGCAGTTCTTC
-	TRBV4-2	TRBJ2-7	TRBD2	CASSPLAGGLPEQYF	TGTGCCAGCAGCCCCCTAGCGGGAGGGCTCCCCGAGCAGTACTTC
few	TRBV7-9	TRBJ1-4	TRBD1	CASRTGGYSEKLFF	TGTGCCAGCAGGACAGGGGGCTATTCTGAAAAACTGTTTTTT
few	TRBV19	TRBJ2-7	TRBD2	CASSTGPRGSGLYEQYF	TGTGCCAGTAGTACGGGTCCCCGGGGCTCGGGACTATACGAGCAGTACTTC
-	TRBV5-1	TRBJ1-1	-	CASSLGPRGGSNTEAFF	TGCGCCAGCAGCTTGGGTCCCCGCGGTGGGTCGAACACTGAAGCTTTCTTT
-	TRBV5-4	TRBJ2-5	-	CASSLDERNLEETQYF	TGTGCCAGCAGCTTGGACGAGAGGAACTTGGAAGAGACCCAGTACTTC
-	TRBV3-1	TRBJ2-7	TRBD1	CASARQGTYEQYF	TGTGCCAGCGCGAGACAGGGGACCTACGAGCAGTACTTC
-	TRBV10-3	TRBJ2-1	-	CAISYPGRSYNEQFF	TGTGCCATCAGTTATCCGGGACGGTCCTACAATGAGCAGTTCTTC
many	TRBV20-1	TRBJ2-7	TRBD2	CSAISGRGYEQYF	TGCAGTGCAATTAGCGGGAGAGGTTACGAGCAGTACTTC
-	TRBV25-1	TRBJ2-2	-	CSSSPLGLYTGELFF	TGTTCCAGCAGTCCCCTCGGTCTTTACACCGGGGAGCTGTTTTTT
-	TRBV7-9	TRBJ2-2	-	CASSVGRENTGELFF	TGTGCCAGCAGCGTCGGACGGGAGAACACCGGGGAGCTGTTTTTT
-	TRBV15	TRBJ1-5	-	CATSSPGSESQPQHF	TGTGCCACCAGCAGTCCCGGGAGCGAAAGCCAGCCCCAGCATTTT
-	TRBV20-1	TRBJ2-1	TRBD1	CSARRQGTSYNEQFF	TGCAGTGCTAGGCGACAGGGGACCTCCTACAATGAGCAGTTCTTC
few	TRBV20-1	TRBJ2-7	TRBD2	CSARVGTSGYEQYF	TGCAGTGCTAGAGTAGGGACTAGCGGCTACGAGCAGTACTTC
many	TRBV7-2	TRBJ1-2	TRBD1	CASSSRHRTGNYGYTF	TGTGCCAGCAGCTCAAGACATCGGACAGGGAACTATGGCTACACCTTC
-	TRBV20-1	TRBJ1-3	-	CSARGSKGDLVNTIYF	TGCAGTGCTAGAGGCTCTAAAGGGGATTTAGTAAACACCATATATTTT
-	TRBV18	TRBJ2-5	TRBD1	CASSPATGRETQYF	TGTGCCAGCTCTCCAGCGACAGGGCGGGAGACCCAGTACTTC
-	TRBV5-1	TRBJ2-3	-	CASTWGEIDTQYF	TGCGCCAGCACGTGGGGCGAGATAGATACGCAGTATTTT
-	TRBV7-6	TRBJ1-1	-	CASSLNYQGIAFF	TGTGCCAGCAGCTTAAATTATCAGGGAATCGCTTTCTTT
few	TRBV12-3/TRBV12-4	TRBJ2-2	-	CASSSTPRELFF	TGTGCCAGCAGTTCGACTCCGAGGGAGCTGTTTTTT
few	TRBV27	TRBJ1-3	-	CASFDAGNTIYF	TGTGCCAGTTTCGACGCGGGAAACACCATATATTTT
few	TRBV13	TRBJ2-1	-	CASSSPPLNNEQFF	TGTGCCAGCAGCTCGCCCCCACTAAACAATGAGCAGTTCTTC
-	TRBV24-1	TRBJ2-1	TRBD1	CATSDPTGQGSYNEQFF	TGTGCCACCAGTGATCCGACAGGACAGGGGAGCTACAATGAGCAGTTCTTC
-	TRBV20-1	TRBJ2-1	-	CSARDLAIYNEQFF	TGCAGTGCTAGAGATCTAGCGATCTACAATGAGCAGTTCTTC
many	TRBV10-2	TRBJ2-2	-	CATHNTGELFF	TGCGCCACCCACAACACCGGGGAGCTGTTTTTT
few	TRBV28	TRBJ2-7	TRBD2	CASSSLAGASYEQYF	TGTGCCAGCAGTTCTCTAGCGGGAGCGTCCTACGAGCAGTACTTC